This T cell receptor (beta chain) originates from a study of shared clonotypes between healthy human individuals. The wider study: Sampling drew on donors who were two women and three men aged 18 to 49.

Germline loops: CDR1 DFQATT, CDR2 SNEGSKA (reference sequence). The CDR3 covers 11 residues. Deep was the level used in running the assay. Per the original methods: ImmunoSEQ output lacked quality scores and full-length reads, limiting matched filtering. This table comes from immunoSEQ multiplex PCR, and its TCRdb copy is limited to in-frame clones, with some not included. That table furnishes V, J and clone size, whereas the DNA furnished D and trimming. In the table there are hundreds of thousands of clones, more than 75% of which are singletons. The sequenced material came from PBMCs. This clonotype originated in a middle-aged woman in good health. Some clones in this sample may be carry-over from other donors' samples. The V and J genes are TRBV20-1 and TRBJ2-5; no clear D gene. The end of the DNA aligns better with TRBJ2-7, so the J call may be wrong. The DNA of the CDR3 is TGCAGTGCTAGAGATGAAGGCGAGCAGTACTTC. Its translation: CSARDEGEQYF.